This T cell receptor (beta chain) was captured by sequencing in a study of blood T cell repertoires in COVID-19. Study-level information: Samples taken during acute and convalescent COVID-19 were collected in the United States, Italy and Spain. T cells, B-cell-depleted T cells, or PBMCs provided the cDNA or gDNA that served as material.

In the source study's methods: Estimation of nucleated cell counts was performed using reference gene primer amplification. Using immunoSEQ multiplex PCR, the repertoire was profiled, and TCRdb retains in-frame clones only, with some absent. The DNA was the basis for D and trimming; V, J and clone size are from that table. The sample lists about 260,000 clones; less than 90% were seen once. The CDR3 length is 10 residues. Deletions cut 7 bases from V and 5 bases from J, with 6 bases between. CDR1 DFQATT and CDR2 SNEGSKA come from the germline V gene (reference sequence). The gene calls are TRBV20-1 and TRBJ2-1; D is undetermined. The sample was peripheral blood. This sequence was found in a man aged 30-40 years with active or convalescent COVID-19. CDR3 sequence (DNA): TGCAGTGTACTGAACAATGAGCAGTTCTTC. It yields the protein CSVLNNEQFF.